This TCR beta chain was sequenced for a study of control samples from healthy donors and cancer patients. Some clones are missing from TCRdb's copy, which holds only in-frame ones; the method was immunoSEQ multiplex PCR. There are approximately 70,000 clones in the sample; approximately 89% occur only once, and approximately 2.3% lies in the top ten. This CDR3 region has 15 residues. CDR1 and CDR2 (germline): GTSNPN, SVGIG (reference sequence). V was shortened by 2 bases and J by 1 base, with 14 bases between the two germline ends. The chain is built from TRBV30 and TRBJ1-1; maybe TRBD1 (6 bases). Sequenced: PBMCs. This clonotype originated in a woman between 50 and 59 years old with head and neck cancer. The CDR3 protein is CAWSPAGGRNTEAFF. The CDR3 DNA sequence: TGTGCCTGGAGTCCTGCTGGGGGGCGGAACACTGAAGCTTTCTTT.